These 3 T cell receptor beta chains originate from one sample sequenced in a study of blood T cells in healthy people across ages (dated by TCRdb to 2015 to 2017). The library was made by 5' RACE. Sequencing used an Illumina HiSeq 2500. A second PCR of roughly 6 to 11 cycles was performed with a sample-barcoded 5' primer and a J-beta primer mix. TCRdb redid the processing of the public reads, applying fastp at Q25 and MiXCR, and retained in-frame beta chains. Rows are combined by CDR3 protein, so each entry shows the most common genes and DNA. In this sample the table shows under 1,000,000 distinct CDR3 sequences, under 40% of which occur a single time. The top ten constitute approximately 12% of the sample. Sequencing used blood. These receptors all come from a man aged 18 to 29 in good health.

This sequence joins TRBV7-9 and TRBJ1-1; D not resolved. Trimming stripped 0 bases from V and 4 bases from J, with 3 bases between. Germline assignment: CDR1 SEHNR and CDR2 FQNEAQ (reference sequence). This CDR3 contains 12 residues. The CDR3 is CASSLATTEAFF. DNA for the CDR3: TGTGCCAGCAGCTTAGCGACCACTGAAGCTTTCTTT.

The table lists this clonotype with many counts. The genes are TRBV27 and TRBJ2-7; 12 bases fit TRBD2. CDR3 length equals 15 residues. Germline V gene lookup returns CDR1 MNHEY and CDR2 SMNVEV (reference sequence). The J segment lost 3 bases and the V segment lost 5 bases, leaving 5 bases of the junction unmatched. CDR3 region: CASSPRTSGNYEQYF. As DNA, the CDR3 is TGTGCCAGCAGTCCGCGGACTAGCGGGAACTACGAGCAGTACTTC.

This clonotype was observed a handful of times. The J gene is TRBJ2-1, the V gene TRBV2; TRBD1 or TRBD2 may be the D gene (5 bases each). The germline V gene encodes CDR1 SNHLY and CDR2 FYNNEI. The CDR3 runs 15 residues. The ends were cut back, 7 bases at V and 5 bases at J, with 18 bases in the middle. CDR3 sequence (DNA): TGTGCCAGCACCCGGGGTCCAGGGCAACACAATGAGCAGTTCTTC. This sequence encodes CASTRGPGQHNEQFF.